This T cell receptor (beta chain) was sequenced in a study of T-cell memory formation after mild COVID-19. Each CDR3 protein is one row after TCRdb ran MiXCR on the 5' RACE reads. Seen here are under 550,000 distinct CDR3 sequences, 15% to 20% observed once, and the top ten hold approximately 13%. J was trimmed by 4 bases and V by 4 bases; bases with no gene match: 7. CDR1 and CDR2 (germline): SGHRS, YFSETQ. The CDR3 sequence is 14 residues long. The sequence came from an adult woman who had mild COVID-19 (a few samples of this study predate the infection). Cell type and time point are not known. V and J are TRBV5-1 and TRBJ1-2; 7 positions match TRBD1. Sequenced input: PBMCs or a T cell subset sorted from them (not recorded which). The CDR3 loop is CASSAYDRAYGYTF. CDR3 sequence (DNA): TGCGCCAGCAGCGCGTATGACAGGGCCTATGGCTACACCTTC.